These 4 T cell receptor beta chains were sequenced from one sample in a study of shared clonotypes between healthy human individuals. Measured with immunoSEQ multiplex PCR; TCRdb has only the in-frame clones, and not every one. The sample contains roughly 220,000 clones, over 50% of which appear only once. Specimen: memory CD4+ T cells sorted from blood. Indicated subset: CD45RA-negative fraction. These receptors were taken from a man aged 25 to 45 in good health.

This clone was counted many times. Different DNA sequences within this sample yield the same CDR3. This rearrangement joins TRBV9 to TRBJ1-1, with D unresolved. CDR3 length: 13 residues. The V end lost 4 bases, the J end lost 1 base, and 8 bases lay between the germline ends. From germline, CDR1 is SGDLS and CDR2 YYNGEE. The CDR3: CASSRGWNTEAFF. CDR3 bases: TGTGCCAGCAGCAGAGGTTGGAACACTGAAGCTTTCTTT.

The V call is TRBV5-1, the J call TRBJ1-1; D is possibly TRBD1 (5 bases). Trimming left V 0 bases short and J 1 base short, with 19 bases between. CDR3 length: 18 residues. The germline V gene has CDR1 SGHRS and CDR2 YFSETQ. CDR3 region: CASSLAGRQPRGNTEAFF. The CDR3 coding sequence is TGCGCCAGCAGCTTGGCCGGTAGACAGCCACGAGGGAACACTGAAGCTTTCTTT.

The V call is TRBV29-1, the J call TRBJ2-1, with 7 positions matching TRBD2. V was pared by 4 bases and J by 0 bases, with 0 bases of the junction left unmatched. CDR1 is SQVTM and CDR2 is ANQGSEA in the germline V gene. The CDR3 runs to 13 residues. This CDR3 reads CSVAGGSYNEQFF. The CDR3 DNA follows: TGCAGCGTTGCGGGGGGCTCCTACAATGAGCAGTTCTTC.

The J gene is TRBJ2-1, the V gene TRBV2; D gene unclear. Trimming stripped 4 bases from V and 0 bases from J, with 10 bases between. CDR1 and CDR2 (germline): SNHLY, FYNNEI. CDR3 length: 15 amino acids. Written as DNA, the CDR3 is TGTGCCAGCAGTGCGGACCGGAGCTCCTACAATGAGCAGTTCTTC. Translated: CASSADRSSYNEQFF.